This TCR beta chain was captured by sequencing in a study of beta chain features in type 1 diabetes. Regarding the study as a whole: A moderate, significant TCRB CDR3 shortening appeared in type 1 diabetes across four CD4+ subsets.

A sort by CD45RO/CCR7/CD25/CD127/CD95/CD27 yielded CD4+ naive, central memory, regulatory and stem cell-like memory cells. Expressed TCRB transcripts were sequenced, since all the RNA that had been isolated was reverse transcribed. TCRdb's copy holds only in-frame clones and misses some; the assay was immunoSEQ multiplex PCR. The data hold 280,000 or so clones, with 15% observed a single time. Germline values: CDR1 SGHTA, CDR2 FQGNSA. CDR3 length: 13 amino acids. Between the trimmed V and J ends, which lost 7 bases and 1 base, there was a span of 11 bases. As to this clone: Its antigen remains unidentified.

The TCR sequence derives from a young man with type 1 diabetes. The sequenced material came from naive CD4+ T cells from blood. This chain uses TRBV7-2 with TRBJ2-7; D perhaps matches TRBD1 (6 bases). The CDR3 DNA reads TGTGCCAGCAAAGGACAGCAATCCTACGAGCAGTACTTC. Its protein is CASKGQQSYEQYF.